Below, 5 T cell receptor beta chains from the same sample are listed, as sequenced in a study of CD8+CD57+ T cells in acquired aplastic anemia. TCR beta VDJ and CDR3 were profiled, and genomic DNA was the template. One entry per CDR3 protein results from TCRdb running MiXCR on the reads. The repertoire holds a few hundred thousand distinct CDR3 sequences, with roughly three fifths as singletons. What was sequenced was sorted CD4+, CD8+, or CD8+CD57+ T cells (not recorded which) from PBMCs. The receptor source for this set is a human donor with severe aplastic anemia or a healthy control (not recorded which).

This sequence joins TRBV10-3 and TRBJ1-2; D possibly corresponds to TRBD1 (6 bases). Germline V CDR1 and CDR2: ENHRY, SYGVKD. The CDR3 covers 12 residues. The V gene lost 5 bases and the J gene lost 4 bases, with 8 bases spanning the gap. The CDR3 sequence is CAISNRVYGYTF. The CDR3 region has the DNA TGTGCCATCAGTAACAGGGTCTATGGCTACACCTTC.

The J gene is TRBJ2-7, the V gene TRBV25-1; 8 bases match TRBD2. V lost 4 bases and J lost 5; bases outside the gene matches: 16. Germline V CDR1 and CDR2: MGHDK, SYGVNS. The CDR3 is 17 amino acids. The CDR3 DNA sequence: TGTGCCAGCAGTGCGGGTAGCGGGGTTCAGTCGGCGGACGAGCAGTACTTC. Translated, it gives CASSAGSGVQSADEQYF.

The chain couples TRBV10-3 to TRBJ2-3; TRBD2 matches 10 bases. The CDR3 totals 16 residues. After removal of 4 bases from V and 5 bases from J, the junction contained 9 bases not matched to a gene. The germline V gene encodes CDR1 ENHRY and CDR2 SYGVKD. The DNA of the CDR3 is TGTGCCATCAGTGGGCAAAAAGCGGGGGGGCTAGATACGCAGTATTTT. Translated, it gives CAISGQKAGGLDTQYF.

Worth noting for this clonotype: Since a much larger clone is just one base distant, this may be a read error. The chain links TRBV6-5 to TRBJ1-3; possible D gene TRBD1, 6 bases. Germline-derived CDR1 and CDR2 are MNHEY and SVGAGI. The CDR3 covers 13 residues. The CDR3 protein is CAGSFDRGNTIYF. Here the CDR3 DNA reads TGTGCCGGCAGTTTCGACAGGGGAAACACCATATATTTT.

Regarding this clonotype: Compared with germline, one end of the junction differs, possibly owing to a read error. This sequence joins TRBV5-1 and TRBJ1-5; no definite D call. Germline V gene sequence: CDR1 SGHRS, CDR2 YFSETQ. The CDR3 extends over 12 amino acids. CDR3 coding DNA: TGTGCCAGCAGCTTGGCCGGCGGGCCCCAGCATTTT. The encoded protein is CASSLAGGPQHF.